This is a list of T cell receptor beta chains from one sample in a study of blood T cell repertoires in COVID-19. Data came from immunoSEQ multiplex PCR; TCRdb stores just in-frame clones and leaves some out. The sample yields fewer than 300,000 clones, around 90% seen once. Input material: peripheral blood. These receptors came from a man younger than 30 with active or convalescent COVID-19. Both conserved end residues are trimmed from each CDR3.

V,CDR3
TRBV6-5,ASSSLGLAGIDTQY
TRBV5-1,ASSLGGDYEQY
TRBV4-1,ASSLPDRGVNTEAF
TRBV21-1,ASSSRGCTDTQY
TRBV6-5,ASSSVRGLETQY
TRBV7-6,ASSSYPTGTDTQY
TRBV5-4,ASSLDGRGRGYGYT
TRBV18,ASSPPGQGTSGNTIY
TRBV6-5,ASTRIQETQY
TRBV2,ASSHKWRTTEAF
TRBV6-4,ASSEGQGASPLH
TRBV11-2,ASSLEPTGGYGYT
TRBV6-5,ASSYSGGVNYGYT
TRBV19,ASSIRLAVSYSQY
TRBV4-1,ASSQPQGNYGYT
TRBV15,ATSRVYRGHNQPQH
TRBV6-1,ASSEAGGGLNEKLF
TRBV6-2/TRBV6-3,ASSYGEGSNQPQH
TRBV19,ASSIWRTGGQPQH
TRBV9,ASSVDGGGHTTDTQY
TRBV19,ASSIRDRDNTEAF
TRBV14,ASSRGTGMYTQY
TRBV25-1,ASSVSAGELF
TRBV6-1,ASSELAGVREQY
TRBV6-4,ASMLAGPTDTQY
TRBV6-1,ASSEAFREGEQY
TRBV10-1,ASSESLDRGNTEAF
TRBV4-1,ASSPGIAGIRTDTQY
TRBV2,ASRASGGAFNEQF
TRBV10-3,AISEKTGGDTGELF
TRBV25-1,ASSPRVQETQY
TRBV11-3,ASSLQGTRETQY
TRBV10-1,ASSPGQGEQY
TRBV5-4,ASSFQGDRADFVTQY
TRBV27,ASSFLVGYEQY
TRBV5-1,ASSPGGDNSPLH
TRBV7-6,ASSLERRGDYYEQY
TRBV4-3,ASKEGANYNEQF
TRBV11-3,ASFRFGDRSPNEQF